The present T cell receptor beta chain was sequenced within a study of T cells in Graves' hyperthyroidism and ophthalmopathy. Study-wide points: In validation, the model predicted ophthalmopathy. These predictions came a median roughly 6.5 months before onset.

In regard to this clonotype: Its antigen is still unknown.

RNA transcripts were the template for amplifying TCR beta CDR3 regions. During a first-round RT-PCR of the TCR CDR3, the HTBI primer set was used. TCRdb redid the calling of the multiplex PCR reads with MiXCR, one entry per CDR3 protein. This sample has under 400,000 distinct CDR3 sequences, with around 17% found just once. The receptor's source is a man aged 25-40 years with Graves' hyperthyroidism. What was sequenced was blood.

This CDR3 is CASSEEVGFADTQYF. Written as DNA, the CDR3 is TGTGCCAGCAGTGAAGAAGTAGGGTTTGCAGATACGCAGTATTTT. The J gene is TRBJ2-3, the V gene TRBV2, with unresolved D. V gave up 1 base and J gave up 4 bases, with 12 bases separating them. CDR3 length equals 15 residues. Germline V gene data show CDR1 as SNHLY and CDR2 as FYNNEI. The variable domain in full, with the rest retrieved from reference TRBV2 and TRBJ2-3, is EPEVTQTPSHQVTQMGQEVILRCVPISNHLYFYWYRQILGQKVEFLVSFYNNEISEKSEIFDDQFSVERPDGSNFTLKIRSTKLEDSAMYFCASSEEVGFADTQYFGPGTRLTVL.